This T cell receptor (beta chain) was obtained from a study of T cells in Graves' hyperthyroidism and ophthalmopathy. Notes on the study in general: Blood also held most thyroid clonotypes expanded beyond 0.001.

RNA transcripts served as the template for amplifying TCR beta CDR3 regions. HTBI primers were employed in a first-round RT-PCR of the TCR CDR3. TCRdb analysed the multiplex PCR reads with MiXCR anew, one entry per CDR3 protein. The profile shows around 600,000 distinct CDR3 sequences, roughly 15% of them singletons. Thyroid ultrasound, orbital computed tomography, clinical symptoms, and serum thyroxine and TRAb underpinned diagnoses. Out of around 10 ml of fresh peripheral blood came the PBMCs. About this clonotype: What it binds is not known.

The V gene end was trimmed by 7 bases and the J gene end by 6 bases; junction bases not matched to a gene: 5. The germline V gene encodes CDR1 SQVTM and CDR2 ANQGSEA. The CDR3 runs to 14 residues. The sequencing sample was made of blood. This sequence was found in a woman aged 50 to 60 with Graves' ophthalmopathy. The rearrangement uses TRBV29-1 and TRBJ2-1; 14 bases are a match to TRBD2. The CDR3 sequence is CSGETSGRANEQFF. CDR3 DNA: TGCAGCGGAGAGACTAGCGGGAGGGCCAATGAGCAGTTCTTC.